The 15 T cell receptor beta chains below were found in one sample sequenced in a study of OX40 agonist ivuxolimab in advanced cancers. Sequencing used immunoSEQ multiplex PCR; TCRdb keeps in-frame clones, though not all of them. The table shows some 42,000 clones, with over 75% occurring only once. Material: CD4+ or CD8+ T cells sorted from blood, obtained in a trial of the OX40 agonist ivuxolimab. The receptors derive from an adult with an advanced solid tumor such as melanoma, head and neck, liver or kidney cancer.

The chain is built from TRBV28 and TRBJ2-1, with a weak D call TRBD1 (7 bases). The CDR3 runs to 16 residues. V was shortened by 5 bases and J by 1 base, with 15 bases between the two germline ends. Germline CDR1 and CDR2: MDHEN and SYDVKM. CDR3 sequence: CASSTTSGGSYNEQFF. In DNA form, the CDR3 reads TGTGCCAGCAGTACCACCTCAGGGGGGTCCTACAATGAGCAGTTCTTC.

The V call is TRBV2, the J call TRBJ1-1; the match to TRBD1 covers 9 bases. Trimming at V came to 5 bases and at J to 3 bases, leaving 4 bases not matched to a gene. The germline V gene has CDR1 SNHLY and CDR2 FYNNEI. This CDR3 contains 14 residues. The CDR3 nucleotides are TGTGCCAGCAGTCGACAGGGGGGCGACACTGAAGCTTTCTTT. Its translation is CASSRQGGDTEAFF.

Concerning this clone: This may be a read error: a much more frequent sequence differs by one nucleotide. V gene TRBV28 combines with J gene TRBJ1-5; no firm D call. Trimming removed 3 bases from V and 3 bases from J, with 12 bases in between. This CDR3 spans 15 amino acids. Germline V gene data show CDR1 as MDHEN and CDR2 as SYDVKM. CDR3 DNA sequence: TGTGCCAGCAGTTTCCTCCGGGCCAACAATCAGCCCCAGCATTTT. This sequence encodes CASSFLRANNQPQHF.

The V gene is TRBV30, the J gene TRBJ2-2, with 7 bases matching TRBD1. The CDR3 spans 16 residues. After removal of 4 bases from V and 0 bases from J, the junction contained 8 bases not matched to a gene. Germline lookup yields CDR1 GTSNPN and CDR2 SVGIG (reference sequence). The CDR3 sequence is CAWNSGTAANTGELFF. As DNA, the CDR3 is TGTGCCTGGAACTCCGGGACAGCCGCGAACACCGGGGAGCTGTTTTTT.

The chain carries TRBV6-6 and TRBJ1-2, with D possibly matching TRBD1 (5 bases). Per germline, CDR1 MNHNY and CDR2 SVGAGI (reference sequence). The CDR3 totals 14 residues. V was shortened by 7 bases and J by 1 base, with 13 bases between the two germline ends. The CDR3 loop is CASTPGTLNYGYTF. CDR3 DNA sequence: TGTGCCAGCACTCCCGGGACGCTTAACTATGGCTACACCTTC.

CDR3 protein: CASSQNPRRTLDYGYTF. Written as DNA, the CDR3 is TGCGCCAGCAGCCAGAACCCGAGACGGACGCTAGATTATGGCTACACCTTC. This chain connects TRBV4-3 to TRBJ1-2; no reliable D call. Trimming took off 3 bases at V and 5 bases at J, with 22 bases between the two ends. The CDR3 loop spans 17 amino acids. Germline CDR1 LGHNA, CDR2 YSLEER.

The chain has TRBV19 and TRBJ2-7, with 8 bases lining up with TRBD1. Trimming took 5 bases from V and 5 from J; bases not matched to a gene: 8. This CDR3 is 14 amino acids long. CDR1 is LNHDA and CDR2 is SQIVND in the germline V gene (reference sequence). In DNA, the CDR3 is TGTGCCAGTAGTCTTCGGACAGGGTCCGACGAGCAGTACTTC. This gives the protein CASSLRTGSDEQYF.

The genes are TRBV13 and TRBJ2-7, with D possibly matching TRBD1 (8 bases). The CDR3 extends over 14 amino acids. Germline CDR1 is PRHDT and CDR2 is FYEKMQ (reference sequence). V shed 0 bases and J shed 6 bases, with 12 bases lying between them. The CDR3 is CASSLGQGGVEQYF. CDR3 nucleotides: TGTGCCAGCAGCTTAGGACAGGGGGGGGTCGAGCAGTACTTC.

V usage is TRBV4-3 and J usage is TRBJ1-1; unclear D gene. Germline CDR1 reads LGHNA; CDR2 reads YSLEER. The length of the CDR3 is 16 residues. Between the trimmed V and J ends, which lost 0 bases and 3 bases, there was a span of 14 bases. The CDR3 region has the DNA TGCGCCAGCAGCCAAGAAGGGTTAAGGAGTGACACTGAAGCTTTCTTT. Amino acid sequence: CASSQEGLRSDTEAFF.

This clone was observed a single time. V is TRBV7-3 and J is TRBJ1-1; D is perhaps TRBD1 (6 bases). The CDR3 contains 15 residues. V was shortened by 5 bases and J by 1 base, with 14 bases between the two germline ends. Germline V gene lookup returns CDR1 SGHTA and CDR2 FQGTGA. CDR3 sequence (DNA): TGTGCCAGCAGCGCCGGTGGGGGCAGGAACACTGAAGCTTTCTTT. Translating gives CASSAGGGRNTEAFF.

The gene calls are TRBV5-1 and TRBJ2-2; unclear D gene. CDR1 is SGHRS and CDR2 is YFSETQ in the germline V gene. The ends were cut back, 0 bases at V and 7 bases at J, with 10 bases in the middle. The CDR3 has 14 amino acids. The DNA of the CDR3 is TGCGCCAGCAGCTTGGATTTGTCCGGCGGGGAGCTGTTTTTT. This translates into CASSLDLSGGELFF.

This clone was observed once. The chain recombines TRBV14 with TRBJ2-1, with a weak D call TRBD1 (6 bases). The germline V and J ends were trimmed by 1 base and 9 bases, with 13 bases remaining between them. There are 14 residues in the CDR3. The germline CDR1 and CDR2 sequences are SGHDN and FVKESK. DNA of the CDR3: TGTGCCAGCAGCCAAGTCGCTGGGGGCCCTGAGCAGTTCTTC. It translates to CASSQVAGGPEQFF.

This chain uses TRBV19 with TRBJ1-5; 7 bases map to TRBD1. With 5 bases clipped from V and 6 bases from J, the junction kept 7 bases outside the gene matches. The CDR3 contains 14 residues. Germline CDR1 LNHDA, CDR2 SQIVND (reference sequence). The CDR3 nucleotides are TGTGCCAGTAGTGCGGGACAGAGGGGTCAGCCCCAGCATTTT. Amino acid sequence: CASSAGQRGQPQHF.

The gene calls are TRBV2 and TRBJ2-3; 7 bases are shared with TRBD2. Unmatched junction bases numbered 4, after V lost 0 bases and J lost 4 bases. The CDR3 extends over 15 amino acids. The germline CDR1 and CDR2 sequences are SNHLY and FYNNEI. Here the CDR3 reads CASSEAGLVADTQYF. The CDR3 DNA is TGTGCCAGCAGTGAAGCCGGACTAGTTGCAGATACGCAGTATTTT. Together with reference TRBV2 and TRBJ2-3, the CDR3 gives the full variable domain: EPEVTQTPSHQVTQMGQEVILRCVPISNHLYFYWYRQILGQKVEFLVSFYNNEISEKSEIFDDQFSVERPDGSNFTLKIRSTKLEDSAMYFCASSEAGLVADTQYFGPGTRLTVL.

The rearrangement uses TRBV6-6 and TRBJ1-1; D gene uncertain. This CDR3 is built from 15 residues. Trimming left V 0 bases short and J 3 bases short, with 11 bases between. The germline V gene encodes CDR1 MNHNY and CDR2 SVGAGI (reference sequence). CDR3 DNA sequence: TGTGCCAGCAGTTACTCAATGACAACGGACACTGAAGCTTTCTTT. It is translated as CASSYSMTTDTEAFF.